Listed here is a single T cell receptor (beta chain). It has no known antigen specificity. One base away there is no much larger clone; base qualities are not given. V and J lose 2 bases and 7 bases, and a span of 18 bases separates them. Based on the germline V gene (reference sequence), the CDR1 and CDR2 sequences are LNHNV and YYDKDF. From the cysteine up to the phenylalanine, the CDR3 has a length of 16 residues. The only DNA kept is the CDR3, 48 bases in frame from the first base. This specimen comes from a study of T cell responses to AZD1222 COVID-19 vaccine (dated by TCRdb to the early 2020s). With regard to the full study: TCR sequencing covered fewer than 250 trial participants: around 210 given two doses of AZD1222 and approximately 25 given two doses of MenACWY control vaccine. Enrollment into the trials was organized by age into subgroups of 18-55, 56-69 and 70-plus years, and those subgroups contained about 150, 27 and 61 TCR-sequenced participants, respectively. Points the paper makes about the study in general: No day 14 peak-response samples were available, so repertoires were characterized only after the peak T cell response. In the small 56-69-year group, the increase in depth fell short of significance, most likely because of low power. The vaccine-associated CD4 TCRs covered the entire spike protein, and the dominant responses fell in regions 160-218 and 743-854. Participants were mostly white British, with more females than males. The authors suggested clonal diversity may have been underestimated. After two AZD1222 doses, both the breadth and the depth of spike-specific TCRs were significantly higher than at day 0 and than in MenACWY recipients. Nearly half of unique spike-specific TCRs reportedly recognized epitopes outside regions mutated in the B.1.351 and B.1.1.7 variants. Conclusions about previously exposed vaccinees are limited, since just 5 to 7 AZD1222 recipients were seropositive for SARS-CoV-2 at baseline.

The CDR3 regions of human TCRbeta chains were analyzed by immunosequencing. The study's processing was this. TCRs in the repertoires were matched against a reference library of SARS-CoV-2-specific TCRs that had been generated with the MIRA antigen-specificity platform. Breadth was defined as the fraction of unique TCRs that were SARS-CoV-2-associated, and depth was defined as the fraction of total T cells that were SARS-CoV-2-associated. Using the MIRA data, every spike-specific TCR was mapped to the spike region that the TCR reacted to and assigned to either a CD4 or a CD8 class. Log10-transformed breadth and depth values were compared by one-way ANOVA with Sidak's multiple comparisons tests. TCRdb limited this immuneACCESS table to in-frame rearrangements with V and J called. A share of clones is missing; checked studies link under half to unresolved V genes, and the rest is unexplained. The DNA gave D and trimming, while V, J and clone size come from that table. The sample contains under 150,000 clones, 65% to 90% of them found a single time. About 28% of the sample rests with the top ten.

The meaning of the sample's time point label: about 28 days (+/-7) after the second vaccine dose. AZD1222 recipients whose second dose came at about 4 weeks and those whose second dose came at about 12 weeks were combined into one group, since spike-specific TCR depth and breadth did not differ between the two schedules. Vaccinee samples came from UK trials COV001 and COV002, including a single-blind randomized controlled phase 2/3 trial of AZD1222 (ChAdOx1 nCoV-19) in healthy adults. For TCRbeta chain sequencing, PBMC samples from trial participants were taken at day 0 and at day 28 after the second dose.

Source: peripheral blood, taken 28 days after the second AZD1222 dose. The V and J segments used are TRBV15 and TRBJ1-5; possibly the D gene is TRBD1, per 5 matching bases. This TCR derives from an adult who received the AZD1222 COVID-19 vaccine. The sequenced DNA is TGTGCCACCAGCAGACGACCCGGGACCTTCCCCCAGCCCCAGCATTTT. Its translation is CATSRRPGTFPQPQHF.